Listed below are T cell receptor beta chains from one sample, sequenced in a study of blood T cell repertoires in COVID-19. Clones were sequenced by immunoSEQ multiplex PCR, and TCRdb holds only the in-frame ones, with some missing. Here the sample spans about 190,000 clones, about 80% being singletons. Sequenced: peripheral blood. These receptors came from a man aged 30 to 39 with active or convalescent COVID-19. The CDR3 runs from the conserved cysteine through the conserved F or W. Fields, in order: D gene, clone size, V gene, J gene, CDR3 DNA, CDR3 protein. D genes are given only for firm matches. Size values are once, few and many counts, or a class for expanded clones, and some rows have none.

TRBD1	.	TRBV28	TRBJ1-6	TGTGCCAGCAGTTTGATAGGACAGGGGAGCTCCTATAATTCACCCCTCCACTTT	CASSLIGQGSSYNSPLHF
.	.	TRBV11-3	TRBJ2-7	TGTGCCAGCAGCGCCCGGGACTTTTACGAGCAGTACTTC	CASSARDFYEQYF
.	.	TRBV28	TRBJ1-5	TGTGCCAGCAGGTTGGGGAGTCAGCCCCAGCATTTT	CASRLGSQPQHF
TRBD1	.	TRBV30	TRBJ1-4	TGTGCCTGGAACGACCCCGGACAGGTTAGGGAAAAACTGTTTTTT	CAWNDPGQVREKLFF
TRBD2	few	TRBV5-1	TRBJ2-2	TGCGCCAGCAGCTCGCGACTAGCGGGGGGGCAAAGCGGGGAGCTGTTTTTT	CASSSRLAGGQSGELFF
TRBD1	.	TRBV6-4	TRBJ2-3	TGTGCCAGCAGTGACGGGACAGGGGGCACAGATACGCAGTATTTT	CASSDGTGGTDTQYF
.	.	TRBV29-1	TRBJ1-2	TGCAGCGTTGAGGCGAGGCTGAACTATGGCTACACCTTC	CSVEARLNYGYTF
TRBD1	once	TRBV19	TRBJ1-4	TGTGCCAGTAAACAGGGGGGAGATGAAAAACTGTTTTTT	CASKQGGDEKLFF
TRBD1	.	TRBV6-5	TRBJ1-3	TGTGCCAGCAGTACCGGACAGGGGAACACCATATATTTT	CASSTGQGNTIYF
.	.	TRBV7-2	TRBJ2-7	TGTGCCAGCAGCTTACAATTACGTCAGGACTACGAGCAGTACTTC	CASSLQLRQDYEQYF
.	.	TRBV28	TRBJ2-5	TGTGCCAGCAGTTTATTGTCTCGGGTCTTTCAAGAGACCCAGTACTTC	CASSLLSRVFQETQYF
TRBD1	.	TRBV9	TRBJ2-1	TGTGCCAGCAGCGGGGGACAGGGGAACAATGAGCAGTTCTTC	CASSGGQGNNEQFF
.	.	TRBV14	TRBJ1-4	TGTGCCAGCAGCCGCAGGGCGGCAACTAATGAAAAACTGTTTTTT	CASSRRAATNEKLFF
TRBD1	once	TRBV6-5	TRBJ2-1	TGTGCCAGCTCCGGGACAGGGGACAATGAGCAGTTCTTC	CASSGTGDNEQFF
TRBD2	.	TRBV6-2/TRBV6-3	TRBJ2-2	TGTGCCAGCAGTTACACTAGCGGTTACACCGGGGAGCTGTTTTTT	CASSYTSGYTGELFF
.	few	TRBV12-3/TRBV12-4	TRBJ1-2	TGTGCCAGCCGGGATGTTAACTATGGCTACACCTTC	CASRDVNYGYTF
.	.	TRBV19	TRBJ1-3	TGTGCCAGTAGAGTTAGGACAGCGTCTGGAAACACCATATATTTT	CASRVRTASGNTIYF
TRBD2	.	TRBV19	TRBJ2-7	TGTGCCAGTAGCCGCCGGGGAGCGGGAGCCTACGAGCAGTACTTC	CASSRRGAGAYEQYF
TRBD2	.	TRBV30	TRBJ2-5	TGTGCCTGGGGCCTAGGCCGGGGGGAAGAGACCCAGTACTTC	CAWGLGRGEETQYF
TRBD1	.	TRBV7-9	TRBJ1-2	TGTGCCAGCAGCTTAGAAACAGGGGACTATGGCTACACCTTC	CASSLETGDYGYTF
TRBD1	few	TRBV12-5	TRBJ2-5	TGTGCTAGTGGTCGCCTGGGACAGGGTAACTTGGAGAGCCAAGAGACCCAGTACTTC	CASGRLGQGNLESQETQYF
.	.	TRBV15	TRBJ1-1	TGTGCCACCAGCCCCCTGGGAGGGGAGAGCACTGAAGCTTTCTTT	CATSPLGGESTEAFF
.	.	TRBV27	TRBJ1-2	TGTGCCAGCAGTTTACGAGGGGACAATAACTATGGCTACACCTTC	CASSLRGDNNYGYTF
TRBD1	.	TRBV7-9	TRBJ2-3	TGTGCTACCGAGCTCCTAGGGGGCCAGGGCACAGATACGCAGTATTTT	CATELLGGQGTDTQYF
.	.	TRBV5-1	TRBJ2-6	TGCGCCAGCAGCGAGGGACACTTATCTGGGGCCAACGTCCTGACTTTC	CASSEGHLSGANVLTF
.	once	TRBV5-1	TRBJ2-3	TGCGCCAGCAGCTTAACAGTTAGCACAGATACGCAGTATTTT	CASSLTVSTDTQYF
TRBD1	.	TRBV5-1	TRBJ1-2	TGCGCCAGCAGCTTCAGTCCCGGGACAGGGGAGAACACCTTC	CASSFSPGTGENTF
TRBD1	.	TRBV5-1	TRBJ1-1	TGCGCCAGCAGCTCCGGGACAGGGTCCACTGAAGCTTTCTTT	CASSSGTGSTEAFF
TRBD1	.	TRBV10-3	TRBJ1-3	TGTGCCATCAGTAAGGGGACAGGGGCGGAGGGGCCTGGAAACACCATATATTTT	CAISKGTGAEGPGNTIYF
.	.	TRBV13	TRBJ1-6	TGTGCCAGCAGCTCGAGCTCCTATAATTCACCCCTCCACTTT	CASSSSSYNSPLHF
TRBD2	.	TRBV7-2	TRBJ2-7	TGTGCCAGCAGCTTATCCCCCCCCAGCGGGAGTACCACCTACGAGCAGTACTTC	CASSLSPPSGSTTYEQYF
.	.	TRBV27	TRBJ2-1	TGTGCCAGCAGTTTACTGGGGGCCCATGAGCAGTTCTTC	CASSLLGAHEQFF
TRBD1	.	TRBV27	TRBJ2-7	TGTGCCAGCACTAGACAGGGGGCCTACGAGCAGTACTTC	CASTRQGAYEQYF
TRBD2	.	TRBV28	TRBJ2-3	TGTGCCAGCAGATCTAGCGGGAGTAAAGATACGCAGTATTTT	CASRSSGSKDTQYF
.	.	TRBV5-4	TRBJ1-3	TGTGCCAGCAGCTTGGGAGGGTTCGGGGGAAACACCATATATTTT	CASSLGGFGGNTIYF
.	.	TRBV6-5	TRBJ1-1	TGTGCCAGCACCACCCTGACACGAACTAACACTGAAGCTTTCTTT	CASTTLTRTNTEAFF
TRBD1	.	TRBV27	TRBJ2-7	TGTGCCAGCAGTTCCAGGGGGCTCTCCTCCTACGAGCAGTACTTC	CASSSRGLSSYEQYF
.	few	TRBV7-9	TRBJ1-1	TGTGCCAGCAGCCCAGACAGTAATGAAGCTTTCTTT	CASSPDSNEAFF
TRBD1	.	TRBV9	TRBJ1-1	TGTGCCAGCAGCGTCGGGACAGTTATGAACACTGAAGCTTTCTTT	CASSVGTVMNTEAFF
.	.	TRBV4-1	TRBJ1-1	TGCGCCAGCAGCCAAGACGTCAGGGCGGGGGGGGTCACTGAAGCTTTCTTT	CASSQDVRAGGVTEAFF
.	.	TRBV6-1	TRBJ2-3	TGTGCCAGCAGTGAAAAGGAGGCCGACTTGTTCACAGATACGCAGTATTTT	CASSEKEADLFTDTQYF
TRBD2	.	TRBV27	TRBJ2-1	TGTGCCAGCAGGGGACTGGCGGGGGGAAATGAGCAGTTCTTC	CASRGLAGGNEQFF
TRBD1	.	TRBV6-4	TRBJ1-2	TGTGCCAGCAGTGACAGTGCTACAGGGGTCTATGGCTACACCTTC	CASSDSATGVYGYTF